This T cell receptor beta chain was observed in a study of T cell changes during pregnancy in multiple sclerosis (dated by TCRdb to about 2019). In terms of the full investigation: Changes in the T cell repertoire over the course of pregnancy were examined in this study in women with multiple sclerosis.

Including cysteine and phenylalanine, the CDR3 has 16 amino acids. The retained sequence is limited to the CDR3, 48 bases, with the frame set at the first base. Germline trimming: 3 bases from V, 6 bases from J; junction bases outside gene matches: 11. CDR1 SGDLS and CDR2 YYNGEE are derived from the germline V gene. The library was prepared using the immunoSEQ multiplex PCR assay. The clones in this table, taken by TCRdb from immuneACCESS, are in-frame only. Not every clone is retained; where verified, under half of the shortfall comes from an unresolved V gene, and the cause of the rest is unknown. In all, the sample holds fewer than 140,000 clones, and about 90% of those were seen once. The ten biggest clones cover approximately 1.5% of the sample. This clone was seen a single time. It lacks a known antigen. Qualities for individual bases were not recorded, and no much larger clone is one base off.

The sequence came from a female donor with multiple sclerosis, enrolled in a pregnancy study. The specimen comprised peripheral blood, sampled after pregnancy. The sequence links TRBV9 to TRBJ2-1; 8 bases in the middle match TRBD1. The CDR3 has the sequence CASSAEPGQAFNEQFF. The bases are TGTGCCAGCAGCGCCGAGCCGGGACAGGCCTTCAATGAGCAGTTCTTC.